What follows is one T cell receptor (beta chain) and its context. Its specificity is unknown. The data are from a study of cytotoxic CD8 clonotypes in ibrutinib-treated CLL. Study-level information: Each sample contained, on average, under 270,000 productive templates and 94,082 productive rearrangements. Whole-study findings and limits: Public clonotypes were rare and shrank or held steady on treatment. While tracking circulating CD8+ T-cell counts, baseline clonality exceeded that of age-matched healthy donors.

Germline CDR1 and CDR2: MNHEY and SMNVEV (reference sequence). V was pared by 0 bases and J by 5 bases, with 10 bases between. The CDR3 covers 14 residues. Sequencing was performed with immunoSEQ multiplex PCR; in TCRdb, only in-frame clones are kept and a portion is missing. The table includes a few hundred thousand clones, 70% detected once. The clonotype originates from a human donor with chronic lymphocytic leukemia. The source was PBMCs, collected after 24 months of ibrutinib treatment. The V gene is TRBV27, the J gene TRBJ1-2; D is possibly TRBD1 (6 bases). The CDR3 sequence is CASSLSGTQYGYTF. CDR3 nucleotides: TGTGCCAGCAGTTTATCAGGGACACAGTATGGCTACACCTTC.